This is a list of T cell receptor beta chains from one sample in a study of graft-versus-host responses after intestinal transplantation. Profiled with immunoSEQ multiplex PCR; TCRdb holds only in-frame clones, not every one. Of about 9,200 clones in the sample, almost 95% are singletons; the top ten hold roughly 5.1%. This material consisted of PBMCs, taken about 70 days after transplant. The receptors were gathered from a human patient who received an intestinal transplant, so some T cells may come from the graft donor. Each CDR3 is given with its conserved first and last residue. The D gene is left open where the match is weak. Not all rows give a size; the values are once, few, many and, for expanded clones, a class.

length,J,D,V,size,CDR3,DNA
14,TRBJ2-5,.,TRBV7-2,once,CASSYPGTKETQYF,TGTGCCAGCAGCTATCCGGGGACAAAAGAGACCCAGTACTTC
11,TRBJ2-2,.,TRBV11-2,.,CASRGPGELFF,TGTGCCAGCAGAGGTCCCGGGGAGCTGTTTTTT
15,TRBJ2-5,.,TRBV29-1,.,CSVVPAAIGGETQYF,TGCAGCGTTGTCCCGGCGGCTATCGGGGGAGAGACCCAGTACTTC
11,TRBJ1-5,.,TRBV10-1,.,CASSEGQPQHF,TGCGCCAGCAGTGAGGGTCAGCCCCAGCATTTT
15,TRBJ2-1,TRBD2,TRBV6-5,.,CASSRSGGVFDEQFF,TGTGCCAGCAGCCGTTCGGGAGGGGTCTTCGATGAGCAGTTCTTC
14,TRBJ2-1,.,TRBV14,.,CASSPIQLDNEQFF,TGTGCCAGCAGCCCTATTCAACTAGACAATGAGCAGTTCTTC
13,TRBJ2-7,TRBD1,TRBV10-3,.,CALREQGFYEQYF,TGTGCCCTAAGGGAACAGGGGTTCTACGAGCAGTACTTC
15,TRBJ1-2,.,TRBV7-9,.,CASSLGGALDYGYTF,TGTGCCAGCAGCTTAGGAGGGGCTTTGGACTATGGCTACACCTTC
15,TRBJ2-7,.,TRBV4-3,.,CASSQDLGTPYEQYF,TGCGCCAGCAGCCAAGATTTAGGTACCCCCTACGAGCAGTACTTC
15,TRBJ1-2,TRBD1,TRBV29-1,.,CSVSLGQGKNYGYTF,TGCAGCGTATCCTTAGGACAGGGGAAAAACTATGGCTACACCTTC
15,TRBJ2-1,.,TRBV11-3,few,CASSFLGGINNEQFF,TGTGCCAGCAGCTTCCTAGGAGGTATCAACAATGAGCAGTTCTTC
13,TRBJ1-1,.,TRBV29-1,.,CSVIRGLNTEAFF,TGCAGCGTTATCCGGGGGCTGAACACTGAAGCTTTCTTT
15,TRBJ1-5,.,TRBV28,.,CASNTIWLYNQPQHF,TGTGCCAGCAATACAATATGGTTATACAATCAGCCCCAGCATTTT
12,TRBJ2-5,TRBD2,TRBV28,.,CASSPVGEGRDF,TGTGCCAGCAGCCCGGTCGGGGAGGGTAGGGACTTC
17,TRBJ2-7,.,TRBV28,.,CASSPNEIVPSLYEQYF,TGTGCCAGCAGTCCAAACGAGATCGTGCCCTCCCTCTACGAGCAGTACTTC
12,TRBJ2-3,.,TRBV9,.,CASGGETRPQYF,TGTGCCAGCGGTGGGGAAACGCGCCCGCAGTATTTT
15,TRBJ2-1,.,TRBV7-9,once,CAIRQDLSSYNEQFF,TGTGCCATCAGACAGGATCTAAGCTCCTACAATGAGCAGTTCTTC
14,TRBJ2-5,.,TRBV6-5,.,CASNQAGPRETQYF,TGTGCCAGCAATCAAGCGGGTCCGCGGGAGACCCAGTACTTC
12,TRBJ2-2,.,TRBV15,.,CATTVDTGELFF,TGTGCCACCACTGTCGACACCGGGGAGCTGTTTTTT
14,TRBJ2-7,TRBD2,TRBV28,.,CASSTTSGAYEQYF,TGTGCCAGCAGTACCACGAGCGGGGCCTACGAGCAGTACTTC
14,TRBJ2-7,TRBD2,TRBV27,.,CASNAGGHSYEQYF,TGTGCCAGCAACGCGGGGGGACATTCCTACGAGCAGTACTTC
14,TRBJ2-3,.,TRBV30,.,CAWSLTGPRDTQYF,TGTGCCTGGAGTTTAACGGGACCCCGAGATACGCAGTATTTT
14,TRBJ1-1,.,TRBV9,.,CASSVSLGSTEAFF,TGTGCCAGCAGCGTCTCTCTTGGAAGCACTGAAGCTTTCTTT
13,TRBJ2-7,.,TRBV10-2,.,CASSESNAYEQYF,TGCGCCAGCAGTGAGTCGAATGCCTACGAGCAGTACTTC
17,TRBJ2-1,.,TRBV28,.,CASIPLGWERYYNEQFF,TGTGCCAGCATCCCATTGGGGTGGGAGAGGTACTACAATGAGCAGTTCTTC
15,TRBJ2-1,.,TRBV19,once,CASSIAPLTYNEQFF,TGTGCCAGTAGTATAGCCCCGCTAACCTACAATGAGCAGTTCTTC
14,TRBJ1-5,.,TRBV7-9,.,CASSRGRSNQPQHF,TGTGCCAGCAGTCGCGGACGGAGCAATCAGCCCCAGCATTTT
19,TRBJ2-6,TRBD1,TRBV5-1,.,CASSLQGVSLDRGANVLTF,TGCGCCAGCAGTTTACAGGGGGTTTCGTTGGATCGTGGGGCCAACGTCCTGACTTTC
18,TRBJ2-3,TRBD2,TRBV14,.,CASSQDFTSGLEVDTQYF,TGTGCCAGCAGCCAAGATTTTACTAGCGGCCTAGAGGTGGATACGCAGTATTTT
13,TRBJ2-1,.,TRBV19,.,CASGRDPYNEQFF,TGTGCCAGTGGTCGGGATCCCTACAATGAGCAGTTCTTC